This TCR beta chain was identified in a study of cytomegalovirus exposure and HLA in healthy donors. Germline CDR1 reads LNHDA; CDR2 reads SQIVND (reference sequence). This CDR3 is 15 amino acids long. Trimming shortened V by 1 base and J by 1 base, and 10 bases separated the two germline ends. Note on this clone: Antigen unknown.

Overall study findings and caveats: Common viral pathogens seemed, in a later analysis, to connect with several of the most significant clusters. Reportedly, TCR beta sequences accurately predicted HLA-A and HLA-B alleles in most subjects.

Primers: 60 Vbeta forward and 13 Jbeta reverse. Only in-frame clones appear in the TCRdb table, and some are missing; sequencing was by immunoSEQ multiplex PCR. Among approximately 190,000 clones listed, 75% to 90% were seen once. The V gene is TRBV19, the J gene TRBJ2-5, with D possibly TRBD2 on 6 matching bases. The sample taken for sequencing was PBMCs. The sequence was collected from a woman between 50 and 59 years old in good health and CMV-seropositive. The CDR3 nucleotides are TGTGCCAGTAGTATAGGAGTGGGGGGCCAAGAGACCCAGTACTTC. Its protein is CASSIGVGGQETQYF.